Here is one TCR beta chain with its context. The data are from a study of blood T cell repertoires in COVID-19. Across the study: Collection of acute and convalescent COVID-19 samples took place in the United States, Italy and Spain. T cells, B-cell-depleted T cells, or PBMCs supplied cDNA or gDNA.

Under the authors' procedure: How many nucleated cells were present was estimated from reference gene primer amplification. The table came from immunoSEQ multiplex PCR; TCRdb's copy has only in-frame clones and leaves some out. V and J calls and clone size come straight from that table; D and trimming were deduced from the DNA. The table includes 45,000 to 60,000 clones, more than 70% detected once. The V and J ends lost 4 bases and 2 bases respectively, with 13 bases between them. The CDR3 totals 14 residues. In germline, CDR1 is SGHNT, CDR2 YYREEE (reference sequence). This TCR was recovered from a man aged 65 to 85 with active COVID-19. The chain combines TRBV5-4 with TRBJ2-7; D may be TRBD2 (5 bases). Sequencing was performed on peripheral blood. CDR3 protein: CASSVGGRAYEQYF. The CDR3 region has the DNA TGTGCCAGCAGCGTGGGTGGGCGGGCCTACGAGCAGTACTTC.